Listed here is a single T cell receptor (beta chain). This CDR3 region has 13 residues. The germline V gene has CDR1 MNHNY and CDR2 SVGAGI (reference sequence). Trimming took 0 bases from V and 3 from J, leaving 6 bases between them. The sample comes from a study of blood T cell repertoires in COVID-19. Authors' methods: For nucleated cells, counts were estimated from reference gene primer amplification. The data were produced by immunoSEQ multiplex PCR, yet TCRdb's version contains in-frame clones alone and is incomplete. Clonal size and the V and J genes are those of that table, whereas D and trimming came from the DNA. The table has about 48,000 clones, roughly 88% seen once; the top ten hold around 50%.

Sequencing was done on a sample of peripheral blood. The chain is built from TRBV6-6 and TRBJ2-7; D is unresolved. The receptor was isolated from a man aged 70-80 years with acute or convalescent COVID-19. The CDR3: CASSYSAHYEQYF. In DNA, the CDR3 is TGTGCCAGCAGTTACTCGGCCCACTACGAGCAGTACTTC.